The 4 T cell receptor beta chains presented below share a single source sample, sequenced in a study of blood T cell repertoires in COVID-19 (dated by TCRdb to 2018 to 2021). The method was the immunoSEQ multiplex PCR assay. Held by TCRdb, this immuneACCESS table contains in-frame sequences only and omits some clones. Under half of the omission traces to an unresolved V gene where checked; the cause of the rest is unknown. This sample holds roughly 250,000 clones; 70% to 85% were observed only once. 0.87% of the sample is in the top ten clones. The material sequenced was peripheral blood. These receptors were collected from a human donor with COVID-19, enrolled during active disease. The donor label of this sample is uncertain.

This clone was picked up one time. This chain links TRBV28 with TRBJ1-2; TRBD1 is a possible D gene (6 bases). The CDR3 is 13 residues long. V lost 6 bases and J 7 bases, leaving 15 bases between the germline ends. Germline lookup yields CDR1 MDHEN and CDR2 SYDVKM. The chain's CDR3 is CASRPGGEVGYTF. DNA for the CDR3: TGTGCCAGCAGACCTGGGGGCGAAGTTGGCTACACCTTC.

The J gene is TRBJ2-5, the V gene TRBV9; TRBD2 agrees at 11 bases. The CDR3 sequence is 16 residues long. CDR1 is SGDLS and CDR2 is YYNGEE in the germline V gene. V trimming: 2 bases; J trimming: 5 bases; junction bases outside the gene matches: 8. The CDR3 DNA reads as TGTGCCAGCAGCGTGTCCCTAGCGGGAGGAATTGAGACCCAGTACTTC. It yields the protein CASSVSLAGGIETQYF.

The DNA of the CDR3 is TGTGCCAGTAGCCTGACTAGTACATCCTACGAGCAGTACTTC. This sequence encodes CASSLTSTSYEQYF. The chain couples TRBV19 to TRBJ2-7; TRBD2 might be the D (6 bases). V dropped 6 bases and J dropped 1 base, with 13 bases sitting between them. This CDR3 contains 14 residues. The germline V gene encodes CDR1 LNHDA and CDR2 SQIVND (reference sequence).

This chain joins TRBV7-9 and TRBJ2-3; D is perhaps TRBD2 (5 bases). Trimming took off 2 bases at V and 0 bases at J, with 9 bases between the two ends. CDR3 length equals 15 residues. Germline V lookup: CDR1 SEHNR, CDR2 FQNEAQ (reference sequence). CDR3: CASSLSGSSTDTQYF. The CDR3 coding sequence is TGTGCCAGCAGCTTATCGGGATCTAGCACAGATACGCAGTATTTT.